This entry lists 6 T cell receptor beta chains sequenced from one sample in a study of blood T cell repertoires in COVID-19. This table comes from immunoSEQ multiplex PCR, and its TCRdb copy is limited to in-frame clones, with some not included. The table has almost 300,000 clones, around nine tenths seen once. The sequenced sample consisted of peripheral blood. These receptors originate from a man between 65 and 85 years old with acute or convalescent COVID-19.

In this sample, this clone turned up once. The rearrangement joins TRBV5-6 to TRBJ2-3; 9 bases fit TRBD1. V lost 2 bases, J lost 6 bases, and 10 bases stayed unmatched. CDR3 length equals 16 residues. Germline assignment: CDR1 SGHDT and CDR2 YYEEEE. CDR3: CASSLDMGQGADTQYF. DNA of the CDR3: TGTGCCAGCAGCTTAGACATGGGACAGGGCGCCGATACGCAGTATTTT.

V gene TRBV6-1 combines with J gene TRBJ1-3; 9 bases line up with TRBD1. The CDR3 consists of 15 residues. Germline CDR1 reads MNHNS; CDR2 reads SASEGT. The V and J ends lost 3 bases and 1 base, in that order; junction bases with no gene match: 1. CDR3 DNA: TGTGCCAGCAGTGACGGGACAGGGTCTGGAAACACCATATATTTT. Translation: CASSDGTGSGNTIYF.

This sequence joins TRBV7-6 and TRBJ2-2; the match to TRBD2 covers 10 bases. This CDR3 region has 15 residues. Germline-derived CDR1 and CDR2 are SGHVS and FNYEAQ. J gave up 8 bases and V 5 bases, and 8 bases lay outside the gene matches. CDR3 sequence (DNA): TGTGCCAGCAGCCCCCTACTAGCGGGGCTTGGGGAGCTGTTTTTT. This translates into CASSPLLAGLGELFF. Filled out from reference TRBV7-6 and TRBJ2-2, the complete variable domain reads GAGVSQSPRYKVTKRGQDVALRCDPISGHVSLYWYRQALGQGPEFLTYFNYEAQQDKSGLPNDRFSAERPEGSISTLTIQRTEQRDSAMYRCASSPLLAGLGELFFGEGSRLTVL.

This clone was observed a single time. This chain connects TRBV7-2 to TRBJ1-1, with a weak D call TRBD1 (5 bases). Germline V gene sequence: CDR1 SGHTA, CDR2 FQGNSA. V was cut by 0 bases and J by 4 bases, with 9 bases left in between. This CDR3 region has 14 residues. CDR3 region: CASSLAPGSTEAFF. The CDR3 bases are TGTGCCAGCAGCTTAGCTCCAGGGTCCACTGAAGCTTTCTTT. The whole variable domain, filled in from reference TRBV7-2 and TRBJ1-1, reads GAGVSQSPSNKVTEKGKDVELRCDPISGHTALYWYRQSLGQGLEFLIYFQGNSAPDKSGLPSDRFSAERTGGSVSTLTIQRTQQEDSAVYLCASSLAPGSTEAFFGQGTRLTVV.

The chain recombines TRBV2 with TRBJ1-2; 7 positions agree with TRBD1. This CDR3 contains 14 residues. Germline V lookup: CDR1 SNHLY, CDR2 FYNNEI. V was clipped by 7 bases and J by 0 bases; unmatched bases: 5. The CDR3 DNA reads as TGTGCCAGCATTTCCGGGACAGCTAACTATGGCTACACCTTC. This encodes CASISGTANYGYTF.

The V call is TRBV27, the J call TRBJ2-2; D remains ambiguous. CDR1 and CDR2 (germline): MNHEY, SMNVEV (reference sequence). V lost 0 bases to trimming and J lost 7 bases, with 18 bases between them. CDR3 length: 17 residues. CDR3 loop: CASSLSSAKMVSGELFF. CDR3 nucleotide sequence: TGTGCCAGCAGTTTATCGTCCGCTAAAATGGTTAGCGGGGAGCTGTTTTTT.